Shown below are 29 T cell receptor beta chains from a single sample sequenced in a study of cytomegalovirus exposure and HLA in healthy donors. 60 Vbeta and 13 Jbeta primers were used in PCR. The assay was immunoSEQ multiplex PCR, and TCRdb's table has in-frame clones only and misses some. The sample has 170,000 or so clones; 75% to 90% are singletons. Material for sequencing was PBMCs. The source of these receptors is a boy aged 5-17 years in good health and CMV-seronegative.

V usage is TRBV5-6 and J usage is TRBJ2-5; D unresolved. Germline-derived CDR1 and CDR2 are SGHDT and YYEEEE. The CDR3 consists of 15 residues. Trimming pared 0 bases from V and 2 bases from J, leaving 11 bases between. The CDR3 region has the DNA TGTGCCAGCAGCTTGGTAGGATCTAGGCAAGAGACCCAGTACTTC. It is translated as CASSLVGSRQETQYF.

The chain combines TRBV19 with TRBJ1-4; possibly TRBD1 for D (6 bases). The CDR3 extends over 16 amino acids. Germline lookup yields CDR1 LNHDA and CDR2 SQIVND (reference sequence). V lost 3 bases to trimming and J lost 3 bases, with 14 bases between them. The CDR3 DNA is TGTGCCAGTAGTATCGGCCAGGGGACGGCTAATGAAAAACTGTTTTTT. Translation gives CASSIGQGTANEKLFF.

The chain uses TRBV19 and TRBJ1-2, with TRBD1 matching 8 bases. Germline V lookup: CDR1 LNHDA, CDR2 SQIVND (reference sequence). The CDR3 totals 14 residues. Losses at the gene ends were 4 bases for V and 5 bases for J; bases not matched to a gene: 6. CDR3 coding DNA: TGTGCCAGTAGTAGACAGGGGCCTAGGTATGGCTACACCTTC. It specifies CASSRQGPRYGYTF.

V gene TRBV5-1 combines with J gene TRBJ2-7; 8 nucleotides align to TRBD1. CDR1 is SGHRS and CDR2 is YFSETQ in the germline V gene. The CDR3 spans 15 residues. The J segment lost 0 bases and the V segment lost 3 bases, leaving 5 bases of the junction unmatched. The CDR3 bases are TGCGCCAGCAGCTCCGGGACAGGCTTCTCCTACGAGCAGTACTTC. Residues: CASSSGTGFSYEQYF. The whole variable domain, filled in from reference TRBV5-1 and TRBJ2-7, reads KAGVTQTPRYLIKTRGQQVTLSCSPISGHRSVSWYQQTPGQGLQFLFEYFSETQRNKGNFPGRFSGRQFSNSRSEMNVSTLELGDSALYLCASSSGTGFSYEQYFGPGTRLTVT.

V is TRBV9 and J is TRBJ1-5; 8 bases line up with TRBD1. The CDR3 has 17 residues. Germline trimming cut 4 bases from V and 4 bases from J; bases unmatched to any gene: 13. Germline V gene lookup returns CDR1 SGDLS and CDR2 YYNGEE. CDR3 coding DNA: TGTGCCAGCAGCCCGGGACAGGACTCTAGGGTTAATCAGCCCCAGCATTTT. Translated: CASSPGQDSRVNQPQHF.

The chain uses TRBV5-4 and TRBJ2-1; 9 nucleotides agree with TRBD1. The CDR3 loop spans 16 amino acids. V lost 4 bases to trimming and J lost 1 base; unmatched junction nucleotides: 6. Germline V gene lookup returns CDR1 SGHNT and CDR2 YYREEE (reference sequence). In nucleotides, the CDR3 is TGTGCCAGCAGCCTACAACAGGGGGCATCCTACAATGAGCAGTTCTTC. This codes for CASSLQQGASYNEQFF. The variable domain in full, with the rest retrieved from reference TRBV5-4 and TRBJ2-1, is ETGVTQSPTHLIKTRGQQVTLRCSSQSGHNTVSWYQQALGQGPQFIFQYYREEENGRGNFPPRFSGLQFPNYSSELNVNALELDDSALYLCASSLQQGASYNEQFFGPGTRLTVL.

The chain employs TRBV30 and TRBJ2-1, with D unresolved. This CDR3 is built from 13 residues. With 2 bases removed from V and 5 bases from J, the gap between germline ends came to 10 bases. Germline V CDR1 and CDR2: GTSNPN, SVGIG (reference sequence). In DNA form, the CDR3 reads TGTGCCTGGAGTCTAGGCCCCAACAATGAGCAGTTCTTC. The encoded protein is CAWSLGPNNEQFF.

The V call is TRBV5-1, the J call TRBJ2-3, with 7 bases matching TRBD1. Germline loops: CDR1 SGHRS, CDR2 YFSETQ. CDR3 size: 13 residues. V shed 4 bases, J shed 7 bases, and the junction held 6 bases outside the gene matches. CDR3: CASSITGAHTQYF. In DNA, the CDR3 is TGCGCCAGCAGCATCACAGGGGCCCATACGCAGTATTTT.

This clone appeared once. The CDR3 DNA is TGCGCCAGCAGCCAAGATCTCAATCGGGAGGGGGGTTGGGACACTGAAGCTTTCTTT. It encodes CASSQDLNREGGWDTEAFF. J is TRBJ1-1 and V is TRBV4-1; D might be TRBD1 (6 bases). CDR3 length equals 19 residues. Germline CDR1 MGHRA, CDR2 YSYEKL. Trimming removed 0 bases from V and 3 bases from J, with 23 bases in between.

The chain couples TRBV29-1 to TRBJ1-5; D perhaps matches TRBD1 (6 bases). The CDR3 length is 14 residues. The germline gives CDR1 SQVTM, CDR2 ANQGSEA. V gave up 5 bases and J gave up 0 bases, with 11 bases separating them. The CDR3 loop is CSVWSRGSNQPQHF. CDR3 nucleotides: TGCAGCGTTTGGTCCAGGGGTAGCAATCAGCCCCAGCATTTT.

This chain connects TRBV5-6 to TRBJ2-7; TRBD1 might be the D (6 bases). Trimming removed 2 bases from V and 2 bases from J, with 11 bases in between. This CDR3 is built from 14 residues. The germline V gene encodes CDR1 SGHDT and CDR2 YYEEEE. Here the CDR3 DNA reads TGTGCCAGCAGCTTAAGGGGGATAACCTACGAGCAGTACTTC. This codes for CASSLRGITYEQYF.

The chain recombines TRBV25-1 with TRBJ2-5; D may be TRBD2 (5 bases). This CDR3 comprises 15 residues. Germline loops: CDR1 MGHDK, CDR2 SYGVNS. V was pared by 1 base and J by 5 bases, with 14 bases between. The CDR3 region is CASSEWGGGKETQYF. In DNA form, the CDR3 reads TGTGCCAGCAGTGAATGGGGTGGAGGAAAGGAGACCCAGTACTTC. Variable domain in full (rest from reference TRBV25-1 and TRBJ2-5): EADIYQTPRYLVIGTGKKITLECSQTMGHDKMYWYQQDPGMELHLIHYSYGVNSTEKGDLSSESTVSRIRTEHFPLTLESARPSHTSQYLCASSEWGGGKETQYFGPGTRLLVL.

The chain couples TRBV10-2 to TRBJ1-2; D is ambiguous. This CDR3 has 14 residues. The germline V and J ends were trimmed by 6 bases and 1 base, with 12 bases remaining between them. Germline CDR1 WSHSY, CDR2 SAAADI. The CDR3 DNA reads TGCGCCAGCAGCGCCCGGGTGGGTAACTATGGCTACACCTTC. This encodes CASSARVGNYGYTF.

The genes are TRBV6-4 and TRBJ2-6; TRBD2 agrees at 10 bases. Germline V gives CDR1 MRHNA, CDR2 SNTAGT. The V segment lost 4 bases and the J segment 0 bases; nucleotides outside the gene matches: 0. This CDR3 contains 16 residues. CDR3 sequence: CASSGLAGSGANVLTF. The DNA of the CDR3 is TGTGCCAGCAGTGGACTAGCGGGCTCTGGGGCCAACGTCCTGACTTTC.

The chain links TRBV30 to TRBJ1-1; 7 bases map to TRBD1. J gave up 3 bases and V 6 bases, and 7 bases lay outside the gene matches. Germline V lookup: CDR1 GTSNPN, CDR2 SVGIG (reference sequence). This CDR3 region has 13 residues. CDR3 sequence: CACTDRVDTEAFF. CDR3 sequence (DNA): TGTGCCTGCACTGACAGGGTGGACACTGAAGCTTTCTTT.

J is TRBJ2-3 and V is TRBV19, with 9 bases fitting TRBD1. CDR1 and CDR2 (germline): LNHDA, SQIVND (reference sequence). This CDR3 contains 16 residues. Germline trimming cut 1 base from V and 1 base from J; bases unmatched to any gene: 3. CDR3 region: CASSIGRTGGTDTQYF. The CDR3 DNA follows: TGTGCCAGTAGTATAGGGCGGACAGGGGGCACAGATACGCAGTATTTT.

This chain connects TRBV29-1 to TRBJ2-7; 8 bases match TRBD1. The V segment lost 6 bases and the J segment 3 bases; nucleotides outside the gene matches: 7. The CDR3 contains 13 residues. Germline assignment: CDR1 SQVTM and CDR2 ANQGSEA. The chain's CDR3 is CSVNEQGDYEQYF. CDR3 DNA: TGCAGCGTCAACGAACAGGGGGACTACGAGCAGTACTTC.

Worth noting for this clone: The junction shows a germline mismatch at one end, possibly a read error. V is TRBV7-9 and J is TRBJ1-2; unclear D gene. The CDR3 totals 8 residues. Germline CDR1 SEHNR, CDR2 FQNEAQ (reference sequence). The CDR3 DNA reads TGTGCCAGCAGCTTTAGCCACTTC. Translating it yields CASSFSHF.

The chain combines TRBV19 with TRBJ1-5; 7 nucleotides match TRBD1. The V gene end was trimmed by 4 bases and the J gene end by 5 bases; junction bases not matched to a gene: 14. The CDR3 has 17 residues. CDR1 is LNHDA, CDR2 SQIVND, per germline (reference sequence). CDR3 nucleotides: TGTGCCAGTAGTACACCCCGGGACAGCCAGGCCTATCAGCCCCAGCATTTT. It yields the protein CASSTPRDSQAYQPQHF.

The chain uses TRBV19 and TRBJ2-7; D possibly corresponds to TRBD1 (6 bases). Germline CDR1 LNHDA, CDR2 SQIVND (reference sequence). The CDR3 sequence is 17 residues long. V was pared by 2 bases and J by 6 bases, with 23 bases between. For the CDR3, the DNA is TGTGCCAGTAGTATAAACGGGGCTTCCTCTCGAGGGGGCGAGCAGTACTTC. Encoded protein: CASSINGASSRGGEQYF. Combining the CDR3 with reference TRBV19 and TRBJ2-7 gives the whole variable domain DGGITQSPKYLFRKEGQNVTLSCEQNLNHDAMYWYRQDPGQGLRLIYYSQIVNDFQKGDIAEGYSVSREKKESFPLTVTSAQKNPTAFYLCASSINGASSRGGEQYFGPGTRLTVT.

The chain couples TRBV9 to TRBJ2-3; D unclear. V shed 0 bases and J shed 0 bases, with 8 bases lying between them. Germline V lookup: CDR1 SGDLS, CDR2 YYNGEE. This CDR3 is 15 amino acids long. CDR3 amino acids: CASSVGQASTDTQYF. The CDR3 DNA sequence: TGTGCCAGCAGCGTAGGCCAGGCTAGCACAGATACGCAGTATTTT. Supplemented by reference TRBV9 and TRBJ2-3, the full variable domain reads DSGVTQTPKHLITATGQRVTLRCSPRSGDLSVYWYQQSLDQGLQFLIQYYNGEERAKGNILERFSAQQFPDLHSELNLSSLELGDSALYFCASSVGQASTDTQYFGPGTRLTVL.

The rearrangement links TRBV6-5 to TRBJ2-7, with D possibly being TRBD2 (6 bases). V was pared by 3 bases and J by 3 bases, with 12 bases between. CDR3 length equals 14 residues. Per the germline V gene, CDR1 is MNHEY and CDR2 is SVGAGI. The DNA for the CDR3 is TGTGCCAGCAGTTATTCCGCGGGGCACTACGAGCAGTACTTC. Protein: CASSYSAGHYEQYF.

The V and J genes are TRBV30 and TRBJ2-7; TRBD2 agrees at 8 bases. The CDR3 sequence is 15 residues long. Looked up from germline, CDR1 is GTSNPN and CDR2 is SVGIG (reference sequence). The V segment lost 6 bases and the J segment 6 bases; nucleotides outside the gene matches: 16. The CDR3 loop reads CACHAELAASFEQYF. In DNA, the CDR3 is TGTGCCTGCCACGCGGAACTAGCGGCCTCATTCGAGCAGTACTTC.

The sample holds a few counts of this clone. The gene calls are TRBV6-1 and TRBJ2-5, with 7 nucleotides matching TRBD2. CDR1 is MNHNS and CDR2 is SASEGT in the germline V gene. V lost 1 base to trimming and J lost 4 bases; unmatched junction nucleotides: 3. This CDR3 spans 14 amino acids. CDR3 sequence reads: CASSEGWGGETQYF. The CDR3 coding sequence is TGTGCCAGCAGTGAAGGGTGGGGGGGAGAGACCCAGTACTTC.

V is TRBV7-9 and J is TRBJ2-1, with 11 bases identical to TRBD2. This CDR3 region has 19 residues. The germline CDR1 and CDR2 sequences are SEHNR and FQNEAQ (reference sequence). After removal of 5 bases from V and 3 bases from J, the junction contained 15 bases not matched to a gene. This CDR3 is CASSHSGRAFLPLYNEQFF. As DNA, the CDR3 is TGTGCCAGCAGCCATAGCGGGAGGGCCTTCCTCCCCCTCTACAATGAGCAGTTCTTC.

The V and J genes are TRBV19 and TRBJ2-7; 7 nucleotides match TRBD1. In germline, CDR1 is LNHDA, CDR2 SQIVND (reference sequence). V dropped 3 bases and J dropped 6; count of bases not matched to a gene: 8. The CDR3 length is 14 residues. CDR3 region: CASSMTGRSSEQYF. The CDR3 nucleotides are TGTGCCAGTAGTATGACAGGGCGTTCATCCGAGCAGTACTTC. Filled out from reference TRBV19 and TRBJ2-7, the complete variable domain reads DGGITQSPKYLFRKEGQNVTLSCEQNLNHDAMYWYRQDPGQGLRLIYYSQIVNDFQKGDIAEGYSVSREKKESFPLTVTSAQKNPTAFYLCASSMTGRSSEQYFGPGTRLTVT.

This clone was seen only once. The rearrangement joins TRBV27 to TRBJ1-2, with 8 bases matching TRBD1. The CDR3 is 13 residues long. Germline V gene sequence: CDR1 MNHEY, CDR2 SMNVEV (reference sequence). Trimming at V came to 5 bases and at J to 4 bases, leaving 3 bases not matched to a gene. DNA for the CDR3: TGTGCCAGCAGTCCCGGACAGGGCTATGGCTACACCTTC. Its protein is CASSPGQGYGYTF.

This chain uses TRBV27 with TRBJ1-1, with D possibly being TRBD1 (6 bases). Trimming left V 3 bases short and J 0 bases short, with 20 bases between. The CDR3 is 18 amino acids. Germline-derived CDR1 and CDR2 are MNHEY and SMNVEV (reference sequence). The CDR3 spells CASSFSRTVFSMNTEAFF. The CDR3 nucleotides read TGTGCCAGCAGTTTCTCCCGGACAGTTTTCTCCATGAACACTGAAGCTTTCTTT.

The rearrangement uses TRBV28 and TRBJ2-4, with 7 bases matching TRBD2. This CDR3 comprises 12 residues. V lost 7 bases, J lost 10 bases, and 7 bases stayed unmatched. From germline, CDR1 is MDHEN and CDR2 SYDVKM. The CDR3, as DNA: TGTGCCAGCACAGACCCCGGGGGGATTCAGTACTTC. This gives the protein CASTDPGGIQYF.